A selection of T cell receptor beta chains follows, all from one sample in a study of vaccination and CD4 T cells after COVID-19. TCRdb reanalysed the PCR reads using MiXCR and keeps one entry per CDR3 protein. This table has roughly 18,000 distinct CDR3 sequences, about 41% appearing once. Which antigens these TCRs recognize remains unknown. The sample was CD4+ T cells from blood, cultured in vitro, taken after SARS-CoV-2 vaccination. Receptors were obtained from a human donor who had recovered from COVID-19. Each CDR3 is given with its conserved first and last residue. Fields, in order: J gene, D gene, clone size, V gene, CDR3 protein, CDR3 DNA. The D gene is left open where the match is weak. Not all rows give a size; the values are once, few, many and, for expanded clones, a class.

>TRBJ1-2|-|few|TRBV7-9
CASSLGTDGYTF
TGTGCCAGCAGCTTAGGGACAGATGGCTACACCTTC
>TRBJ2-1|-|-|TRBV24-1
CATSAGGGWGEQFF
TGTGCCACCAGTGCTGGAGGGGGTTGGGGTGAGCAGTTCTTC
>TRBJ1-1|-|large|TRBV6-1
CASSEARGTEAFF
TGTGCCAGCAGTGAAGCACGGGGGACTGAAGCTTTCTTT
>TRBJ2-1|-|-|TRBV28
CASSLAGAPYNEQFF
TGTGCCAGCAGTTTAGCAGGGGCCCCCTACAATGAGCAGTTCTTC
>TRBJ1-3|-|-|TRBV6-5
CASSYRQGNTIYF
TGTGCCAGCAGTTACAGGCAGGGAAACACCATATATTTT
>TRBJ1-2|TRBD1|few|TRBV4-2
CASRPDRVSYGYTF
TGTGCCAGCAGGCCGGACAGGGTATCCTATGGCTACACCTTC
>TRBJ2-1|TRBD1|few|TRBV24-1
CATSDRGDRGGHEQFF
TGTGCCACCAGTGATCGTGGGGACAGGGGTGGCCATGAGCAGTTCTTC
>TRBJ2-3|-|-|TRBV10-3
CAISDGGVSTDTQYF
TGTGCCATCAGTGACGGCGGGGTTAGCACAGATACGCAGTATTTT
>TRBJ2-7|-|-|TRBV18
CASSPALGADEQYF
TGTGCCAGCTCACCGGCCCTGGGGGCTGACGAGCAGTACTTC
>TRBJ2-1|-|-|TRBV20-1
CSGLRDTGPNEQFF
TGCAGTGGTCTTAGGGACACCGGCCCCAATGAGCAGTTCTTC
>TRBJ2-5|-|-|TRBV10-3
CASSIGRETQYF
TGTGCCAGTTCTATAGGGCGGGAGACCCAGTACTTC
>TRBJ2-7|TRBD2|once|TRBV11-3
CASSFSGRAYEQYF
TGTGCCAGCAGCTTCAGCGGGAGGGCATACGAGCAGTACTTC
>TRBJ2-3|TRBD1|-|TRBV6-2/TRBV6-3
CASIRQGGTDTQYF
TGTGCCAGCATCCGCCAGGGGGGCACAGATACGCAGTATTTT
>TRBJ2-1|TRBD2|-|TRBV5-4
CASSRSGTSGLNEQFF
TGTGCCAGCAGTCGATCCGGGACTAGCGGCCTCAATGAGCAGTTCTTC
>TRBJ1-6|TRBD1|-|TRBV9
CASSPGTGETMSPLHF
TGTGCCAGCAGCCCCGGGACAGGGGAAACGATGTCACCCCTCCACTTT
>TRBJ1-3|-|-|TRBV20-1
CSARVESSSGNTIYF
TGCAGTGCTAGAGTCGAGTCCTCCTCTGGAAACACCATATATTTT
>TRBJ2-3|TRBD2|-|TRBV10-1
CASSEGTSGNTDTQYF
TGCGCCAGCAGTGAGGGGACTAGCGGGAACACAGATACGCAGTATTTT
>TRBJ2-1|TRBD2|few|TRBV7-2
CASSLVGLGSGNEQFF
TGTGCCAGCAGCTTAGTCGGACTAGGATCGGGCAATGAGCAGTTCTTC
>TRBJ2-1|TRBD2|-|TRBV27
CASSFSVAGGANEQFF
TGTGCCAGCAGTTTTTCGGTAGCGGGGGGGGCCAATGAGCAGTTCTTC
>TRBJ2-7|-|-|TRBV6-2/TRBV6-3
CASTKGGTYEQYF
TGTGCCAGCACCAAGGGGGGGACCTACGAGCAGTACTTC
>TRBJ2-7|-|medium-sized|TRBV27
CASSSGPAREQYF
TGTGCCAGCAGTTCTGGTCCAGCCCGCGAGCAGTACTTC
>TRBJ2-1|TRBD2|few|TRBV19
CASSVRLAGPYNEQFF
TGTGCCAGTAGTGTCCGACTAGCGGGACCGTACAATGAGCAGTTCTTC
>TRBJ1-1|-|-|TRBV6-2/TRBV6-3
CASSPDWNTEAFF
TGTGCCAGCAGCCCCGACTGGAACACTGAAGCTTTCTTT
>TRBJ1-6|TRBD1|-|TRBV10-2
CATNDRGRNSPLHF
TGCGCCACCAACGACAGGGGGCGGAATTCACCCCTCCACTTT